In its sample, the clone carrying this T cell receptor (beta chain) was seen a few times. Its specificity is not known. At one boundary the junction diverges from the germline segment, which might be a read error. With 60 Vbeta and 13 Jbeta primers, the PCR was carried out. TCRdb's table, derived via immunoSEQ multiplex PCR, lists solely in-frame clones and lacks some. The data contain around 67,000 clones, roughly 66% of them singletons. This specimen comes from a study of cytomegalovirus exposure and HLA in healthy donors. Study outcomes and limitations: Cytomegalovirus status was reportedly diagnosed by the classifier with high specificity and sensitivity.

Sample: PBMCs. The receptor was isolated from a woman between 45 and 60 years old in good health and CMV-seronegative.

CDR3 bases: TGTGCCAGCAGCCCCCTCCGGTCCTCCAATGAGCAGTTCTTC. Protein: CASSPLRSSNEQFF. J is TRBJ2-1 and V is TRBV7-3, with D unresolved. This CDR3 spans 14 amino acids. Germline lookup yields CDR1 SGHTA and CDR2 FQGTGA. Full variable domain (outside the CDR3, taken from reference TRBV7-3 and TRBJ2-1): GAGVSQTPSNKVTEKGKYVELRCDPISGHTALYWYRQSLGQGPEFLIYFQGTGAADDSGLPNDRFFAVRPEGSVSTLKIQRTERGDSAVYLCASSPLRSSNEQFFGPGTRLTVL.